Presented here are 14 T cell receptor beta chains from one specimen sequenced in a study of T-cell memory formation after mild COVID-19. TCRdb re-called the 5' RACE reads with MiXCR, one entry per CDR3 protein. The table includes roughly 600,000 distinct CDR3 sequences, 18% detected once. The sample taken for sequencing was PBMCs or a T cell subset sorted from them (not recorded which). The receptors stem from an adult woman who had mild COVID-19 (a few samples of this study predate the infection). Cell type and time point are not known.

The CDR3 sequence is CSARRSHGYTF. DNA for the CDR3: TGCAGTGCCCGAAGGTCCCATGGCTACACCTTC. This sequence joins TRBV20-1 and TRBJ1-2; D gene ambiguous. Germline V CDR1 and CDR2: DFQATT, SNEGSKA (reference sequence). Trimming left V 6 bases short and J 6 bases short, with 11 bases between. This CDR3 region has 11 residues.

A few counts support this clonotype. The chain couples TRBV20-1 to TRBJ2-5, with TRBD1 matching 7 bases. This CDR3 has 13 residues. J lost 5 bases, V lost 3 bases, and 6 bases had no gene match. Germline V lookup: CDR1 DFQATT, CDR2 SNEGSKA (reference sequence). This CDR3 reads CSARQGVEETQYF. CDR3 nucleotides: TGCAGTGCTAGGCAGGGGGTTGAGGAGACCCAGTACTTC.

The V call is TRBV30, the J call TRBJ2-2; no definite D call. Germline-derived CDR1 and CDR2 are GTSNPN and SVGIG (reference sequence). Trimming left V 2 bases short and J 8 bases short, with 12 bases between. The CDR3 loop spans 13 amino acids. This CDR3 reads CAWSRQQVGELFF. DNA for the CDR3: TGTGCCTGGAGTCGGCAGCAAGTGGGGGAGCTGTTTTTT.

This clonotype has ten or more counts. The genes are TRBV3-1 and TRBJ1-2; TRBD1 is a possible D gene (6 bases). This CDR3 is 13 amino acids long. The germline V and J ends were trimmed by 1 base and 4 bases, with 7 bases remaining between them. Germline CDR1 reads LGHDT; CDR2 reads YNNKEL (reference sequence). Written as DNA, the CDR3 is TGTGCCAGCAGCCAAGGGACAGCCTATGGCTACACCTTC. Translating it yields CASSQGTAYGYTF. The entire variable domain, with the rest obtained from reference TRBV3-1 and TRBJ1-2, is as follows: DTAVSQTPKYLVTQMGNDKSIKCEQNLGHDTMYWYKQDSKKFLKIMFSYNNKELIINETVPNRFSPKSPDKAHLNLHINSLELGDSAVYFCASSQGTAYGYTFGSGTRLTVV.

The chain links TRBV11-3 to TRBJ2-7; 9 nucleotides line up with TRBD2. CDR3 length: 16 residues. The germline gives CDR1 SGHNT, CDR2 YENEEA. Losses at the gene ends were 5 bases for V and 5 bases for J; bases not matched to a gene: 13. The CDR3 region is CASSRGGSGSWNEQYF. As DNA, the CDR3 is TGTGCCAGCAGCCGGGGTGGTAGCGGGAGCTGGAACGAGCAGTACTTC.

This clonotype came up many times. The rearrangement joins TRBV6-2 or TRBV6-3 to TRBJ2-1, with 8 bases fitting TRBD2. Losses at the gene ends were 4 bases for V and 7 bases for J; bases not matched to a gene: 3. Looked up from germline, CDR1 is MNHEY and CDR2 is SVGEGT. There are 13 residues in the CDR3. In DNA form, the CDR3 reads TGTGCCAGCAGTTTGTTAGCGGGAAATGAGCAGTTCTTC. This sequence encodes CASSLLAGNEQFF.

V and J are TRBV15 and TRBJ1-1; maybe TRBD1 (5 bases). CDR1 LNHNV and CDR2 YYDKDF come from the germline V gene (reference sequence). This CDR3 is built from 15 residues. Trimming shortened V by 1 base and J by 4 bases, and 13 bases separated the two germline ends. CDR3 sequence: CATSRGEAGFTEAFF. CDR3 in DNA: TGTGCCACCAGCAGAGGCGAGGCAGGGTTCACTGAAGCTTTCTTT.

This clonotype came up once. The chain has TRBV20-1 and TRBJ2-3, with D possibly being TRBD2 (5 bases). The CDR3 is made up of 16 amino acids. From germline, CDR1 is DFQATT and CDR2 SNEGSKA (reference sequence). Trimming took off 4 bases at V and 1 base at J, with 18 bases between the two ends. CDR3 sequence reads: CSAKLVASIGTDTQYF. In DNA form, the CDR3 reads TGCAGTGCTAAGTTAGTGGCTAGCATCGGCACAGATACGCAGTATTTT.

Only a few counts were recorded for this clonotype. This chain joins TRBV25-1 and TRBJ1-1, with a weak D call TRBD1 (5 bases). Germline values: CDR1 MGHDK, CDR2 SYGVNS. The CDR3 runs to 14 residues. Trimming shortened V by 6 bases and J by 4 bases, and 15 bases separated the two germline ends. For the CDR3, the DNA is TGTGCCAGCAGCAAGGGATCCGGGGCCACTGAAGCTTTCTTT. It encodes CASSKGSGATEAFF. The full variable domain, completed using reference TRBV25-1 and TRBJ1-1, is EADIYQTPRYLVIGTGKKITLECSQTMGHDKMYWYQQDPGMELHLIHYSYGVNSTEKGDLSSESTVSRIRTEHFPLTLESARPSHTSQYLCASSKGSGATEAFFGQGTRLTVV.

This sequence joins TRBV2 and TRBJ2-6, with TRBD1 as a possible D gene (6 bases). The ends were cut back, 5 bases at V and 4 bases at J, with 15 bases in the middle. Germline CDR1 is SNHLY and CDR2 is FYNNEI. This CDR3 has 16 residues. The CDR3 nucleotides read TGTGCCAGCAGTCAACAGGGAGTCACCGGGGCCAACGTCCTGACTTTC. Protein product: CASSQQGVTGANVLTF. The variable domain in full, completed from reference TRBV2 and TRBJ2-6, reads EPEVTQTPSHQVTQMGQEVILRCVPISNHLYFYWYRQILGQKVEFLVSFYNNEISEKSEIFDDQFSVERPDGSNFTLKIRSTKLEDSAMYFCASSQQGVTGANVLTFGAGSRLTVL.

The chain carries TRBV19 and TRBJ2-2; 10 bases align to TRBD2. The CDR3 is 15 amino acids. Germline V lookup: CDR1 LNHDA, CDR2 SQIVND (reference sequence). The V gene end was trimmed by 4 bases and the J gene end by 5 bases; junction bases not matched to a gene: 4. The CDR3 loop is CASSKMTSGTGELFF. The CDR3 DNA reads TGTGCCAGTAGTAAGATGACTAGCGGGACCGGGGAGCTGTTTTTT.

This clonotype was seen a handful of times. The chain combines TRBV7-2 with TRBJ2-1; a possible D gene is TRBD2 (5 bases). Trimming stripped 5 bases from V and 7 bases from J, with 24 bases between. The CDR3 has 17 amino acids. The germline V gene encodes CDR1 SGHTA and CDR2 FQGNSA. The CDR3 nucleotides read TGTGCCAGCAGCCTCCGCCAGAGGGCCCAGCTTGGGAATGAGCAGTTCTTC. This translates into CASSLRQRAQLGNEQFF.

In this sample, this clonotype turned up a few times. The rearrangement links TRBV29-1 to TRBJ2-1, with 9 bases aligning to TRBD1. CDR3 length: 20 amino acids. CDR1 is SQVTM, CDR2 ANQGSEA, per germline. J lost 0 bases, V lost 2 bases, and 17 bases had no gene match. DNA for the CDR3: TGCAGCGTTGAACTCCCGGGACAGGGCCCGAGATCCAGCTCCTACAATGAGCAGTTCTTC. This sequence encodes CSVELPGQGPRSSSYNEQFF.

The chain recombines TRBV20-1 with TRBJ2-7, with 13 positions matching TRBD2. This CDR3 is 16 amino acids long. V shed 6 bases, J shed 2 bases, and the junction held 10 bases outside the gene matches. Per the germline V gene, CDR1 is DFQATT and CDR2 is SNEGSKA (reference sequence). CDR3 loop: CSASGLAGTSTYEQYF. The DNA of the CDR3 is TGCAGTGCCTCGGGACTAGCGGGAACCTCTACCTACGAGCAGTACTTC.